The next 21 T cell receptor beta chains were all read from a single sample in a study of T cells in Graves' hyperthyroidism and ophthalmopathy (dated by TCRdb to 2018 to 2020). Library generation was performed with multiplex PCR. The instrument given in TCRdb is Illumina HiSeq 2000. TCR beta CDR3 regions were amplified from RNA transcripts. A first-round RT-PCR of the TCR CDR3 used the HTBI primer set with the Qiagen OneStep RT-PCR kit. TCRdb handled the public reads itself, with Q25 trimming in fastp and clone calling in MiXCR, and kept productive beta chains. One record per CDR3 amino acid sequence lists the most common genes and DNA. The sample table contains over 350,000 distinct CDR3 sequences; only one count was recorded for approximately 14% of them. The ten biggest clones cover 13% of the sample. The source material was blood. The receptors were sampled from a man between 18 and 29 years old with Graves' ophthalmopathy.

This clonotype was seen repeatedly, ten times or more. The chain links TRBV6-5 to TRBJ1-1, with D unclear. V was cut by 2 bases and J by 4 bases, with 11 bases left in between. Germline values: CDR1 MNHEY, CDR2 SVGAGI. The CDR3 extends over 14 amino acids. The CDR3 here is CASSYHGPSTEAFF. The CDR3 nucleotides read TGTGCCAGCAGTTACCATGGACCTTCCACTGAAGCTTTCTTT.

V is TRBV11-2 and J is TRBJ1-5; D gene unclear. V lost 3 bases, J lost 1 base, and 7 bases lay in between. CDR3 length equals 14 residues. Per germline, CDR1 SGHAT and CDR2 FQNNGV. CDR3 sequence: CASSLVSSNQPQHF. For the CDR3, the DNA is TGTGCCAGCAGCTTGGTTTCGAGCAATCAGCCCCAGCATTTT.

The V gene is TRBV19, the J gene TRBJ2-5; TRBD2 might be the D (6 bases). V shed 3 bases and J shed 5 bases, with 10 bases lying between them. CDR3 length: 13 residues. CDR1 is LNHDA and CDR2 is SQIVND in the germline V gene (reference sequence). The CDR3 DNA follows: TGTGCCAGTAGTATCAGCGGAGGGGAGACCCAGTACTTC. Translation gives CASSISGGETQYF. The variable domain in full, completed from reference TRBV19 and TRBJ2-5, reads DGGITQSPKYLFRKEGQNVTLSCEQNLNHDAMYWYRQDPGQGLRLIYYSQIVNDFQKGDIAEGYSVSREKKESFPLTVTSAQKNPTAFYLCASSISGGETQYFGPGTRLLVL.

The sample holds many counts of this clonotype. The chain couples TRBV12-3 or TRBV12-4 to TRBJ1-2; weak D call: TRBD1 (6 bases). Trimming removed 6 bases at V and 6 bases at J, with 20 bases between. This CDR3 is 15 amino acids long. The CDR3 spells CASSPGWGGRDGYTF. In DNA form, the CDR3 reads TGTGCCAGCAGCCCCGGGTGGGGGGGCAGGGATGGCTACACCTTC.

The gene calls are TRBV7-8 and TRBJ2-7, with 11 nucleotides matching TRBD1. In germline, CDR1 is SGHVS, CDR2 FQNEAQ. CDR3 size: 15 residues. The J segment lost 9 bases and the V segment lost 3 bases, leaving 10 bases of the junction unmatched. The chain's CDR3 is CASSLGQGEEPGQYF. CDR3 DNA: TGTGCCAGCAGCTTGGGACAGGGGGAGGAACCCGGGCAGTACTTC.

This clonotype was seen repeatedly, ten times or more. V usage is TRBV7-8 and J usage is TRBJ2-3; D may be TRBD1 (5 bases). The CDR3 has 16 residues. Germline CDR1 SGHVS, CDR2 FQNEAQ. V lost 1 base and J lost 1, with 12 bases in between. In DNA form, the CDR3 reads TGTGCCAGCAGCTTAGTGGGCTGGGGCCGCACAGATACGCAGTATTTT. This encodes CASSLVGWGRTDTQYF.

Notes on this clonotype: This may be a read error, as it is one base from a much larger clone. The chain carries TRBV7-2 and TRBJ1-2; D unclear. Trimming removed 5 bases from V and 0 bases from J, with 19 bases in between. The germline V gene has CDR1 SGHTA and CDR2 FQGNSA. CDR3 length: 17 residues. CDR3 amino acids: CTSSPPPRTVSNYGYTF. In nucleotides, the CDR3 is TGTACCAGCAGCCCACCACCCAGGACGGTGTCTAACTATGGCTACACCTTC.

This clonotype appeared a few times. The gene calls are TRBV11-2 and TRBJ2-1, with D perhaps matching TRBD2 (6 bases). Germline V CDR1 and CDR2: SGHAT, FQNNGV. V was shortened by 7 bases and J by 8 bases, with 33 bases between the two germline ends. This CDR3 is 19 amino acids long. CDR3 amino acids: CASTCYFSGRDSEHYEQFF. Here the CDR3 DNA reads TGTGCCAGCACCTGCTACTTCTCGGGCCGGGACTCCGAGCACTATGAGCAGTTCTTC.

This clonotype was counted only a few times. The junction does not match germline at one end; this may be a read error. The chain uses TRBV11-3 and TRBJ2-7; the D call may be TRBD1 or TRBD2 (5 bases each). The CDR3 spans 12 residues. Germline-derived CDR1 and CDR2 are SGHNT and YENEEA. The CDR3 sequence: CAGRERGYEQYF. The CDR3 DNA follows: TGCGCCGGCAGGGAGAGAGGTTACGAGCAGTACTTC.

As to this clonotype: A single base separates this from a much larger clone, so it may be a read error. The CDR3 here is CAIARPPDQETQYF. The DNA for the CDR3 is TGTGCCATAGCAAGGCCACCAGACCAAGAGACCCAGTACTTC. This chain connects TRBV10-3 to TRBJ2-5; D is unclear. CDR3 length: 14 amino acids. Germline CDR1 ENHRY, CDR2 SYGVKD. The germline V and J ends were trimmed by 9 bases and 0 bases, with 14 bases remaining between them.

The sample holds many counts of this clonotype. The chain couples TRBV2 to TRBJ2-5; D is possibly TRBD1 (6 bases). This CDR3 region has 14 residues. Per germline, CDR1 SNHLY and CDR2 FYNNEI. V lost 10 bases to trimming and J lost 3 bases, with 18 bases between them. The chain's CDR3 is CATPQRQAEETQYF. The CDR3 DNA reads TGTGCCACCCCACAAAGACAGGCCGAAGAGACCCAGTACTTC.

This clonotype was found many times. The V and J genes are TRBV6-2 or TRBV6-3 and TRBJ2-7, with D hard to call. V was clipped by 0 bases and J by 3 bases, with 9 bases between them. The CDR3 is 14 amino acids. From germline, CDR1 is MNHEY and CDR2 SVGEGT. CDR3 coding DNA: TGTGCCAGCAGTTACTCTTTGCGGAGCTACGAGCAGTACTTC. Amino acids: CASSYSLRSYEQYF.

This clonotype has ten or more counts. This chain links TRBV11-2 with TRBJ2-3; TRBD2 might be the D (5 bases). V gave up 1 base and J gave up 5 bases, with 7 bases separating them. CDR3 length: 13 residues. In germline, CDR1 is SGHAT, CDR2 FQNNGV. CDR3 sequence (DNA): TGTGCCAGCAGCTTAGGCGCGGGAGATACGCAGTATTTT. Its translation: CASSLGAGDTQYF.

In its sample, this clonotype was seen many times. This chain connects TRBV5-1 to TRBJ2-3; 13 positions agree with TRBD2. J gave up 2 bases and V 4 bases, and 13 bases lay outside the gene matches. The germline gives CDR1 SGHRS, CDR2 YFSETQ. The CDR3 runs 19 residues. The CDR3 sequence is CASSKGTSGMVTFTDTQYF. As DNA, the CDR3 is TGCGCCAGCAGCAAGGGGACTAGCGGGATGGTTACGTTCACAGATACGCAGTATTTT.

This clonotype showed up many times. The chain couples TRBV20-1 to TRBJ2-3, with 7 bases fitting TRBD2. Germline V gene data show CDR1 as DFQATT and CDR2 as SNEGSKA (reference sequence). The CDR3 length is 10 residues. The trim removed 6 bases at V and 9 bases at J, leaving 3 bases unmatched. The CDR3 reads CSAVGGTQYF. The CDR3 bases are TGCAGTGCCGTGGGGGGGACGCAGTATTTT.

The chain recombines TRBV7-8 with TRBJ1-5; D unclear. V dropped 5 bases and J dropped 5 bases, with 13 bases sitting between them. This CDR3 comprises 14 residues. Germline CDR1 is SGHVS and CDR2 is FQNEAQ. The CDR3 coding sequence is TGTGCCAGCAGCCTGAGTCTTGGGGATCAGCCCCAGCATTTT. It is translated as CASSLSLGDQPQHF.

This clonotype occurred a few times. This chain uses TRBV20-1 with TRBJ1-1; possibly TRBD1 for D (5 bases). V was cut by 5 bases and J by 4 bases, with 17 bases left in between. CDR1 is DFQATT and CDR2 is SNEGSKA in the germline V gene (reference sequence). This CDR3 is 14 amino acids long. CDR3 sequence (DNA): TGCAGTGCTGGGAACAGGTGGCTGGCCACTGAAGCTTTCTTT. Its translation: CSAGNRWLATEAFF.

The table lists this clonotype with many counts. This chain joins TRBV29-1 and TRBJ2-5; D might be TRBD1 (5 bases). Germline V gene data show CDR1 as SQVTM and CDR2 as ANQGSEA. This CDR3 has 15 amino acids. Trimming took off 3 bases at V and 4 bases at J, with 18 bases between the two ends. In nucleotides, the CDR3 is TGCAGCGTTGATGCTCACCTCAGAAGGGGAGAGACCCAGTACTTC. Its protein product is CSVDAHLRRGETQYF.

In this sample, this clonotype turned up a few times. J is TRBJ2-2 and V is TRBV6-4, with TRBD2 identical over 10 bases. The J segment lost 3 bases and the V segment lost 2 bases, leaving 3 bases of the junction unmatched. This CDR3 spans 16 amino acids. Germline CDR1 is MRHNA and CDR2 is SNTAGT. CDR3 sequence: CASSDRAGGHTGELFF. The DNA of the CDR3 is TGTGCCAGCAGTGACCGAGCGGGGGGGCACACCGGGGAGCTGTTTTTT.

This clonotype was detected ten times or more. This chain links TRBV3-1 with TRBJ2-5, with no clear D. The CDR3 sequence is 12 residues long. The V and J ends lost 1 base and 7 bases respectively, with 7 bases between them. The germline V gene encodes CDR1 LGHDT and CDR2 YNNKEL (reference sequence). This chain's CDR3 is CASSQVPGTQYF. The CDR3 DNA is TGTGCCAGCAGCCAAGTTCCGGGGACCCAGTACTTC.

This clonotype was recorded many times. The chain joins TRBV3-1 to TRBJ2-1; D remains ambiguous. V lost 1 base and J lost 8, with 18 bases in between. The CDR3 is 16 residues long. Germline CDR1 reads LGHDT; CDR2 reads YNNKEL (reference sequence). For the CDR3, the DNA is TGTGCCAGCAGCCAAGCCGCCGGCCGAGGAGTTGATGAGCAGTTCTTC. It codes for CASSQAAGRGVDEQFF.